Shown below are 21 T cell receptor beta chains from a single sample sequenced in a study of cytomegalovirus exposure and HLA in healthy donors. The study ran its PCR with 60 Vbeta and 13 Jbeta primers. Here immunoSEQ multiplex PCR was the method, and the copy in TCRdb shows in-frame clones only, minus some. The data show some 200,000 clones, over 65% seen once. Material: PBMCs. These receptors originate from a woman between 25 and 40 years old in good health and CMV-seronegative.

The chain links TRBV11-2 to TRBJ2-7; TRBD1 agrees at 7 bases. Germline V lookup: CDR1 SGHAT, CDR2 FQNNGV. The CDR3 totals 15 residues. J lost 3 bases, V lost 1 base, and 6 bases had no gene match. The CDR3 bases are TGTGCCAGCAGCTTAGCCGGGACAGAGTACTACGAGCAGTACTTC. It yields the protein CASSLAGTEYYEQYF. The full variable domain, its missing parts supplied by reference TRBV11-2 and TRBJ2-7, is EAGVAQSPRYKIIEKRQSVAFWCNPISGHATLYWYQQILGQGPKLLIQFQNNGVVDDSQLPKDRFSAERLKGVDSTLKIQPAKLEDSAVYLCASSLAGTEYYEQYFGPGTRLTVT.

The chain is built from TRBV4-3 and TRBJ2-1; D is unresolved. The CDR3 totals 12 residues. V lost 0 bases and J 10 bases, leaving 7 bases between the germline ends. Germline CDR1 reads LGHNA; CDR2 reads YSLEER. The CDR3 loop reads CASSQDLREQFF. The CDR3 DNA reads TGCGCCAGCAGCCAAGATCTCCGGGAGCAGTTCTTC.

A single count supports this clone. The V call is TRBV13, the J call TRBJ2-7; D may be TRBD1 (5 bases). Trimming left V 4 bases short and J 7 bases short, with 20 bases between. CDR1 is PRHDT and CDR2 is FYEKMQ in the germline V gene (reference sequence). The CDR3 runs 15 residues. The CDR3 loop reads CASSYRTRIRAEQYF. In DNA, the CDR3 is TGTGCCAGCAGCTACCGGACCCGAATCAGGGCAGAGCAGTACTTC.

This chain uses TRBV29-1 with TRBJ2-5, with 9 bases fitting TRBD2. Trimming at V came to 6 bases and at J to 5 bases, leaving 13 bases not matched to a gene. Per the germline V gene, CDR1 is SQVTM and CDR2 is ANQGSEA. This CDR3 is 15 amino acids long. CDR3 sequence (DNA): TGCAGCGTGGAGAAGCGGGGGGAAGTCTGGGAGACCCAGTACTTC. Its translation: CSVEKRGEVWETQYF.

The V and J genes are TRBV2 and TRBJ1-1, with D hard to call. Trimming cost V 5 bases and J 1 base, with 8 bases left between them. Germline values: CDR1 SNHLY, CDR2 FYNNEI. The CDR3 length is 13 residues. The CDR3 DNA reads TGTGCCAGCAGTCTCGAGGGGAACACTGAAGCTTTCTTT. Its translation is CASSLEGNTEAFF.

The V and J genes are TRBV7-6 and TRBJ2-1, with D possibly being TRBD2 (6 bases). Trimming took off 1 base at V and 5 bases at J, with 12 bases between the two ends. The CDR3 spans 15 residues. Germline loops: CDR1 SGHVS, CDR2 FNYEAQ. CDR3 DNA: TGTGCCAGCAGCTTAGTCGGGGAGGAAAACAATGAGCAGTTCTTC. Translating gives CASSLVGEENNEQFF.

This clone has only a few counts. The chain links TRBV5-1 to TRBJ1-1, with 9 positions matching TRBD1. There are 13 residues in the CDR3. CDR1 is SGHRS and CDR2 is YFSETQ in the germline V gene. J was trimmed by 7 bases and V by 5 bases; bases with no gene match: 6. The CDR3 coding sequence is TGCGCCAGCAGGTATACAGGGGGCAATGAAGCTTTCTTT. As protein: CASRYTGGNEAFF.

The chain links TRBV10-2 to TRBJ2-7, with a tentative D call TRBD1 (6 bases). The CDR3 has 13 amino acids. Trimming took 7 bases from V and 2 from J, leaving 12 bases between them. Germline loops: CDR1 WSHSY, CDR2 SAAADI. For the CDR3, the DNA is TGCGCCAGCATTGGGGGCAGGGCCTACGAGCAGTACTTC. It specifies CASIGGRAYEQYF.

The chain links TRBV4-2 to TRBJ2-1, with TRBD2 identical over 8 bases. The ends lost 1 base at V and 5 bases at J; junction bases unmatched: 10. The V gene's germline CDR1 is LGHNA and CDR2 YNFKEQ. CDR3 length: 17 amino acids. The CDR3 loop is CASSQALISGGDNEQFF. The DNA for the CDR3 is TGTGCCAGCAGCCAAGCACTCATTTCGGGAGGGGACAATGAGCAGTTCTTC.

The chain couples TRBV19 to TRBJ2-2, with TRBD1 as a possible D gene (6 bases). With 5 bases removed from V and 2 bases from J, the gap between germline ends came to 18 bases. Germline V gene data show CDR1 as LNHDA and CDR2 as SQIVND (reference sequence). The CDR3 has 17 amino acids. The CDR3 bases are TGTGCCAGTAGTGTAGCACAGGGTGGTGGCAACACCGGGGAGCTGTTTTTT. Protein product: CASSVAQGGGNTGELFF.

V usage is TRBV7-9 and J usage is TRBJ2-1, with 7 bases that match TRBD2. The CDR3 loop spans 16 amino acids. CDR1 is SEHNR, CDR2 FQNEAQ, per germline (reference sequence). Trimming removed 7 bases from V and 7 bases from J; junction bases left unmatched: 16. The chain's CDR3 is CASTELTSVRRNEQFF. In DNA form, the CDR3 reads TGTGCCAGCACCGAACTAACTAGCGTCCGCAGAAATGAGCAGTTCTTC. Supplemented by reference TRBV7-9 and TRBJ2-1, the full variable domain reads DTGVSQNPRHKITKRGQNVTFRCDPISEHNRLYWYRQTLGQGPEFLTYFQNEAQLEKSRLLSDRFSAERPKGSFSTLEIQRTEQGDSAMYLCASTELTSVRRNEQFFGPGTRLTVL.

The rearrangement joins TRBV27 to TRBJ1-2; 9 nucleotides align to TRBD1. The germline V gene encodes CDR1 MNHEY and CDR2 SMNVEV (reference sequence). Losses at the gene ends were 4 bases for V and 3 bases for J; bases not matched to a gene: 6. The CDR3 loop spans 15 amino acids. CDR3 loop: CASSWGQGRYYGYTF. For the CDR3, the DNA is TGTGCCAGCAGTTGGGGACAGGGAAGGTACTATGGCTACACCTTC.

The chain combines TRBV4-2 with TRBJ2-3, with a weak D call TRBD1 (6 bases). The germline V and J ends were trimmed by 2 bases and 2 bases, with 8 bases remaining between them. The germline gives CDR1 LGHNA, CDR2 YNFKEQ. The CDR3 spans 14 residues. CDR3 nucleotides: TGTGCCAGCAGCCAAAGGGGGATCACAGATACGCAGTATTTT. It codes for CASSQRGITDTQYF.

This chain uses TRBV4-3 with TRBJ2-7; possible D gene TRBD2, 5 bases. The CDR3 length is 14 residues. V was clipped by 5 bases and J by 6 bases, with 17 bases between them. Germline loops: CDR1 LGHNA, CDR2 YSLEER. The DNA for the CDR3 is TGCGCCAGCAGCTCCTGGCCCTCTGCGGGCGAGCAGTACTTC. Protein: CASSSWPSAGEQYF.

The chain carries TRBV18 and TRBJ1-2; 10 bases line up with TRBD1. With 6 bases clipped from V and 8 bases from J, the junction kept 12 bases outside the gene matches. The CDR3 length is 15 residues. Germline assignment: CDR1 KGHSH and CDR2 LQKENI. CDR3: CASSSETGGKEGYTF. The CDR3 region has the DNA TGTGCCAGCTCCTCCGAGACAGGGGGCAAGGAAGGCTACACCTTC.

This clone has just one count. The CDR3 DNA reads as TGCGCCAGCAGCCCAGGCGTAATCGGGGAGAGGCGGACAGATACGCAGTATTTT. Its translation: CASSPGVIGERRTDTQYF. The V gene is TRBV4-1, the J gene TRBJ2-3, with D possibly TRBD2 on 5 matching bases. Trimming removed 4 bases at V and 3 bases at J, with 23 bases between. The length of the CDR3 is 18 residues. The germline gives CDR1 MGHRA, CDR2 YSYEKL.

The genes are TRBV19 and TRBJ1-1, with 7 bases aligning to TRBD1. The CDR3 is 14 amino acids. Germline CDR1 is LNHDA and CDR2 is SQIVND (reference sequence). Losses at the gene ends were 5 bases for V and 4 bases for J; bases not matched to a gene: 7. The CDR3 sequence is CASSAGTEGTEAFF. CDR3 sequence (DNA): TGTGCCAGTAGTGCCGGGACAGAGGGCACTGAAGCTTTCTTT. The whole variable domain, remainder taken from reference TRBV19 and TRBJ1-1, is DGGITQSPKYLFRKEGQNVTLSCEQNLNHDAMYWYRQDPGQGLRLIYYSQIVNDFQKGDIAEGYSVSREKKESFPLTVTSAQKNPTAFYLCASSAGTEGTEAFFGQGTRLTVV.

The gene calls are TRBV27 and TRBJ2-1, with D possibly TRBD2 on 6 matching bases. The CDR3 loop spans 15 amino acids. The V gene lost 3 bases and the J gene lost 5 bases, with 14 bases spanning the gap. From germline, CDR1 is MNHEY and CDR2 SMNVEV (reference sequence). In DNA form, the CDR3 reads TGTGCCAGCAGTTTCGACGGGGGAGGCCACAATGAGCAGTTCTTC. Protein sequence: CASSFDGGGHNEQFF.

This chain joins TRBV27 and TRBJ1-2, with unresolved D. The CDR3 runs to 15 residues. Looked up from germline, CDR1 is MNHEY and CDR2 is SMNVEV (reference sequence). The germline V and J ends were trimmed by 2 bases and 7 bases, with 17 bases remaining between them. The CDR3 region has the DNA TGTGCCAGCAGTTTAAGCCCGGCGACTAACCGTGGCTACACCTTC. Translation: CASSLSPATNRGYTF.

Note on this clone: Germline and junction disagree at one end, which may indicate a read error. V is TRBV10-3 and J is TRBJ2-1; D is undetermined. Germline CDR1 reads ENHRY; CDR2 reads SYGVKD. The CDR3 runs 14 residues. The CDR3 here is CAISQSRNSNEQFF. The CDR3 coding sequence is TGTGCCATCAGTCAGTCGCGTAATAGTAACGAGCAGTTCTTC.

This clone occurred many times. This sequence joins TRBV6-1 and TRBJ2-5; TRBD1 agrees at 11 bases. This CDR3 region has 15 residues. Trimming at V came to 1 base and at J to 5 bases, leaving 3 bases not matched to a gene. CDR1 and CDR2 from the germline V gene are MNHNS and SASEGT. The CDR3 DNA follows: TGTGCCAGCAGTGAAGGGACAGGGGGCGTTGAGACCCAGTACTTC. Translation gives CASSEGTGGVETQYF.